This T cell receptor beta chain stems from a study of T cell repertoires in cytomegalovirus infection. Overall study: Public TCR beta signatures indicated both CMV infection and matching HLA type. Study-wide results and caveats: Cumulative frequency (of public TCR beta family members) identified carriers of CMV plus the relevant HLA. There were HLA-C-restricted CMV-specific TCR beta clonotypes dominating the ex vivo response.

TCRdb itself ran the reads through MiXCR, one entry per CDR3 protein. In the table there are about 180,000 distinct CDR3 sequences, over 13% of which are singletons. The table lists this clonotype with many counts. Antigen: not known. This CDR3 is 11 amino acids long. CDR1 is SGHTA, CDR2 FQGNSA, per germline. V was clipped by 5 bases and J by 7 bases, with 9 bases between them. V and J are TRBV7-2 and TRBJ2-7; D remains unclear. The specimen sequenced was PBMCs. The TCR comes from a human donor in good health (CMV status not recorded). Some clones in this sample may be carry-over from other donors' samples. DNA for the CDR3: TGTGCCAGCAGCCCTCTCGATGAGCAGTACTTC. This sequence encodes CASSPLDEQYF.